These 17 T cell receptor beta chains were sequenced from one sample in a study of blood T cells in healthy people across ages. Primers used in a second PCR of roughly 6 to 11 cycles were a sample-barcoded 5' primer and a J-beta primer mix. A single record per CDR3 protein comes from TCRdb applying MiXCR to the 5' RACE reads. The profile covers about 1.5 million distinct CDR3 sequences, with roughly two fifths appearing a single time and about 4% taken by the ten largest. Material for sequencing was blood. Every receptor here comes from a woman under 30 in good health.

The chain combines TRBV6-1 with TRBJ2-1; D not certain. Germline V CDR1 and CDR2: MNHNS, SASEGT. V lost 3 bases to trimming and J lost 3 bases, with 12 bases between them. The CDR3 length is 15 residues. The CDR3, as DNA: TGTGCCAGCAGTGATGGTTTGCGTCTCTACAATGAGCAGTTCTTC. Its protein product is CASSDGLRLYNEQFF.

The chain carries TRBV29-1 and TRBJ2-1; 8 nucleotides agree with TRBD1. The DNA end is a closer match to TRBJ2-7, so the J assignment may be wrong. In germline, CDR1 is SQVTM, CDR2 ANQGSEA. The CDR3 loop spans 12 amino acids. The CDR3 spells CSVVQGDNEQYF. DNA for the CDR3: TGCAGCGTTGTACAGGGGGACAATGAGCAGTACTTC.

The chain uses TRBV20-1 and TRBJ2-1, with D possibly TRBD2 on 6 matching bases. Trimming shortened V by 1 base and J by 0 bases, and 13 bases separated the two germline ends. The CDR3 runs to 16 residues. Germline V CDR1 and CDR2: DFQATT, SNEGSKA (reference sequence). Here the CDR3 reads CSARALSGSSYNEQFF. The DNA for the CDR3 is TGCAGTGCTAGAGCCCTTAGCGGAAGCTCCTACAATGAGCAGTTCTTC.

A note on this clonotype: Sequence at one end of the junction differs from germline and may be a read error. The rearrangement links TRBV19 to TRBJ2-5, with D unclear. This CDR3 has 13 residues. CDR1 LNHDA and CDR2 SQIVND come from the germline V gene (reference sequence). This CDR3 is CASSRTLYNGQYF. The CDR3 DNA sequence: TGTGCCAGCAGTAGGACCCTGTACAATGGGCAGTACTTC.

The chain links TRBV12-3 or TRBV12-4 to TRBJ2-4; no definite D call. The J call is uncertain, as TRBJ2-7 better fits the DNA end. CDR3 length: 11 residues. This chain's CDR3 is CASTYWGEQYF. CDR3 bases: TGTGCCAGCACCTACTGGGGCGAGCAGTACTTC.

The chain employs TRBV20-1 and TRBJ2-1; D is perhaps TRBD1 or TRBD2 (5 bases each). This CDR3 comprises 15 residues. The germline V gene has CDR1 DFQATT and CDR2 SNEGSKA (reference sequence). Trimming took 4 bases from V and 8 from J, leaving 21 bases between them. The CDR3 bases are TGCAGTGCTATCCCCCGGGACCACCCCTGGGATGAGCAGTTCTTC. Amino acids: CSAIPRDHPWDEQFF.

The chain carries TRBV20-1 and TRBJ2-4; 7 bases map to TRBD1. This CDR3 region has 12 residues. Germline V CDR1 and CDR2: DFQATT, SNEGSKA (reference sequence). The junction had 5 bases not matched to a gene; V was cut back by 5 bases and J by 7 bases. CDR3 region: CSASRDSNIQYF. CDR3 nucleotides: TGCAGTGCTTCCAGGGACAGCAACATTCAGTACTTC.

V is TRBV30 and J is TRBJ1-1; D possibly corresponds to TRBD1 (6 bases). The CDR3 loop spans 13 amino acids. The germline CDR1 and CDR2 sequences are GTSNPN and SVGIG (reference sequence). With 5 bases removed from V and 1 base from J, the gap between germline ends came to 11 bases. The CDR3 loop is CAWGTLGNTEAFF. The CDR3 DNA sequence: TGTGCCTGGGGGACACTGGGGAACACTGAAGCTTTCTTT.

With regard to this clonotype: This may stem from a read error, because a much larger clone lies one nucleotide away. CDR3 protein: CASSPSDFGANVLTF. The CDR3, as DNA: TGCGCCAGCAGTCCCTCTGACTTTGGGGCCAACGTCCTGACTTTC. The V call is TRBV4-1, the J call TRBJ2-6; D not certain. Germline V gene lookup returns CDR1 MGHRA and CDR2 YSYEKL. This CDR3 has 15 residues. V lost 6 bases and J 3 bases, leaving 12 bases between the germline ends.

This clonotype has more than one count but fewer than ten. V usage is TRBV3-1 and J usage is TRBJ2-1; 11 bases match TRBD1. Per germline, CDR1 LGHDT and CDR2 YNNKEL (reference sequence). V lost 7 bases, J lost 8 bases, and 7 bases stayed unmatched. The CDR3 loop spans 14 amino acids. The CDR3, as DNA: TGTGCCAGCACACCGGGACAGGGGGTGTATGAGCAGTTCTTC. This codes for CASTPGQGVYEQFF.

The CDR3, as DNA: TGCAGCGTCGGGGACAGGGTCCAGGGCTACGAGCAGTACTTC. This codes for CSVGDRVQGYEQYF. V gene TRBV29-1 combines with J gene TRBJ2-7, with 9 positions matching TRBD1. The CDR3 loop spans 14 amino acids. Trimming removed 6 bases from V and 3 bases from J; junction bases left unmatched: 9. Germline V gene sequence: CDR1 SQVTM, CDR2 ANQGSEA.

The chain is built from TRBV5-1 and TRBJ2-5; 7 bases match TRBD1. V was clipped by 6 bases and J by 0 bases; unmatched bases: 8. The germline gives CDR1 SGHRS, CDR2 YFSETQ. CDR3 size: 15 residues. The CDR3 spells CASKVTGTDQETQYF. For the CDR3, the DNA is TGCGCCAGCAAGGTGACCGGGACAGACCAAGAGACCCAGTACTTC.

The chain joins TRBV20-1 to TRBJ2-3; D possibly corresponds to TRBD1 (6 bases). Deletions cut 5 bases from V and 1 base from J, with 10 bases between. This CDR3 contains 13 residues. In germline, CDR1 is DFQATT, CDR2 SNEGSKA (reference sequence). The CDR3 protein is CSAGDTRTDTQYF. The CDR3 DNA reads TGCAGTGCTGGGGACACCCGCACAGATACGCAGTATTTT.

This chain links TRBV5-4 with TRBJ2-5; D call uncertain. CDR1 SGHNT and CDR2 YYREEE come from the germline V gene (reference sequence). The CDR3 runs to 14 residues. With 2 bases removed from V and 9 bases from J, the gap between germline ends came to 17 bases. DNA of the CDR3: TGTGCCAGCAGCTTCCCCGGGCAGGCCAAGGCCCAGTACTTC. As protein: CASSFPGQAKAQYF.

The chain combines TRBV9 with TRBJ2-1, with 13 nucleotides matching TRBD2. The J call may be mistaken, given a closer DNA end match to TRBJ2-7. CDR1 SGDLS and CDR2 YYNGEE come from the germline V gene. The CDR3 is 17 amino acids. CDR3 sequence: CASSFGLAGEGYNEQYF. The DNA for the CDR3 is TGTGCCAGCAGCTTCGGACTAGCGGGAGAAGGGTACAATGAGCAGTACTTC.

The chain combines TRBV18 with TRBJ2-7, with 9 bases aligning to TRBD2. J lost 4 bases, V lost 6 bases, and 7 bases had no gene match. Germline CDR1 KGHSH, CDR2 LQKENI. The length of the CDR3 is 14 residues. CDR3 sequence reads: CASSPGLAMYEQYF. CDR3 coding DNA: TGTGCCAGCTCGCCGGGACTAGCTATGTACGAGCAGTACTTC. The entire variable domain, with the rest obtained from reference TRBV18 and TRBJ2-7, is as follows: NAGVMQNPRHLVRRRGQEARLRCSPMKGHSHVYWYRQLPEEGLKFMVYLQKENIIDESGMPKERFSAEFPKEGPSILRIQQVVRGDSAAYFCASSPGLAMYEQYFGPGTRLTVT.

The chain recombines TRBV29-1 with TRBJ2-3; TRBD2 aligns across 8 bases. The CDR3 has 15 amino acids. Germline CDR1 and CDR2: SQVTM and ANQGSEA. Unmatched junction bases numbered 14, after V lost 7 bases and J lost 5 bases. The CDR3 protein is CSAAAGLGFRDTQYF. The CDR3 DNA reads TGCAGCGCCGCCGCGGGACTAGGGTTTAGAGATACGCAGTATTTT.